A single T cell receptor beta chain is shown here with its context. This CDR3 has 15 residues. With V trimmed by 5 bases and J by 0 bases, 6 bases remained unmatched. The germline CDR1 and CDR2 sequences are MNHEY and SVGAGI. Measured with immunoSEQ multiplex PCR; TCRdb has only the in-frame clones, and not every one. The sample lists some 320,000 clones, just over 85% seen once, with 1.5% to 2.5% in the top ten. Specified treatment: roughly 19 received Ad26.COV2.S at low or high dose, single or two shots; 5 received placebo; per-sample allocation not given. Sampling occurred on day 63 after the first vaccine or placebo injection. The source of the sample is a study of Ad26.COV2.S vaccination and SARS-CoV-2 variants.

The material was peripheral blood, obtained in a trial of Ad26.COV2.S vaccine versus placebo. This clonotype was obtained from a person between 18 and 60 years old who received the Ad26.COV2.S COVID-19 vaccine or a placebo. The J gene is TRBJ2-7, the V gene TRBV6-5; 8 bases are a match to TRBD2. The CDR3 sequence is CASSPRGGSSYEQYF. The DNA of the CDR3 is TGTGCCAGCAGTCCCCGGGGGGGGAGCTCCTACGAGCAGTACTTC.